This is a list of T cell receptor beta chains from one sample in a study of blood T cell repertoires in COVID-19. Sequenced by immunoSEQ multiplex PCR; TCRdb stores in-frame clones only, minus some. The sample lists roughly 200,000 clones, about 81% occurring once. Sample: PBMCs or T cells enriched from blood (not recorded which). These TCRs come from a middle-aged man who had recovered from COVID-19. CDR3s include the opening cysteine and the closing phenylalanine or tryptophan. The order of the fields is clone size, V gene, D gene, J gene, CDR3 protein, CDR3 DNA. D genes are given only for firm matches. Where a row states a size, it is once, few, many or the class of an expanded clone; other rows omit it.

clone_size: -
v_call: TRBV7-8
d_call: TRBD2
j_call: TRBJ2-1
cdr3_aa: CASSLGTSQKRNEQFF
cdr3_nt: TGTGCCAGCAGCCTCGGGACTAGCCAAAAGAGGAATGAGCAGTTCTTC

clone_size: -
v_call: TRBV30
d_call: TRBD1
j_call: TRBJ1-5
cdr3_aa: CAWSGDRGNQPQHF
cdr3_nt: TGTGCCTGGAGCGGGGACAGGGGCAATCAGCCCCAGCATTTT

clone_size: -
v_call: TRBV7-3
d_call: TRBD1
j_call: TRBJ2-4
cdr3_aa: CASSRDRADIQYF
cdr3_nt: TGTGCCAGCAGCCGGGACAGGGCGGACATTCAGTACTTC

clone_size: -
v_call: TRBV29-1
d_call: TRBD1
j_call: TRBJ2-7
cdr3_aa: CSVARGTGPYEQYF
cdr3_nt: TGCAGCGTTGCCAGGGGGACAGGGCCATACGAGCAGTACTTC

clone_size: -
v_call: TRBV29-1
d_call: TRBD1
j_call: TRBJ2-2
cdr3_aa: CSVRKGATAGELFF
cdr3_nt: TGCAGCGTCCGGAAGGGGGCTACAGCCGGGGAGCTGTTTTTT

clone_size: -
v_call: TRBV6-2/TRBV6-3
d_call: -
j_call: TRBJ1-3
cdr3_aa: CASSSRAAGNTIYF
cdr3_nt: TGTGCCAGCAGCTCCCGCGCGGCGGGAAACACCATATATTTT

clone_size: once
v_call: TRBV24-1
d_call: TRBD1
j_call: TRBJ1-1
cdr3_aa: CATSSGTANEAFF
cdr3_nt: TGTGCCACCAGCTCCGGGACAGCGAATGAAGCTTTCTTT

clone_size: -
v_call: TRBV15
d_call: -
j_call: TRBJ1-2
cdr3_aa: CATSSRLRQSSNYGYTF
cdr3_nt: TGTGCCACCAGCAGTCGCCTACGACAGTCGTCTAACTATGGCTACACCTTC

clone_size: few
v_call: TRBV5-1
d_call: TRBD1
j_call: TRBJ1-5
cdr3_aa: CASSLGDRSNQPQHF
cdr3_nt: TGCGCCAGCAGCTTAGGGGACAGGAGCAATCAGCCCCAGCATTTT

clone_size: -
v_call: TRBV29-1
d_call: TRBD1
j_call: TRBJ1-1
cdr3_aa: CSGTMTGANTEAFF
cdr3_nt: TGCAGCGGTACGATGACAGGGGCGAACACTGAAGCTTTCTTT

clone_size: few
v_call: TRBV6-2/TRBV6-3
d_call: -
j_call: TRBJ1-1
cdr3_aa: CASSYDRYKAFF
cdr3_nt: TGTGCCAGCAGTTACGACAGATATAAAGCTTTCTTT

clone_size: -
v_call: TRBV7-3
d_call: TRBD1
j_call: TRBJ1-1
cdr3_aa: CASSSTGALNTEAFF
cdr3_nt: TGTGCCAGCAGCTCGACAGGGGCTCTTAACACTGAAGCTTTCTTT

clone_size: few
v_call: TRBV5-1
d_call: -
j_call: TRBJ2-7
cdr3_aa: CASSLIGREQYF
cdr3_nt: TGCGCCAGCAGCTTGATTGGGAGGGAGCAGTACTTC

clone_size: -
v_call: TRBV10-3
d_call: -
j_call: TRBJ1-1
cdr3_aa: CAISGNGQEAFF
cdr3_nt: TGTGCCATCAGTGGGAACGGACAGGAAGCTTTCTTT

clone_size: -
v_call: TRBV6-1
d_call: TRBD1
j_call: TRBJ1-5
cdr3_aa: CASSDDRDRGSNQPQHF
cdr3_nt: TGTGCCAGCAGTGACGACCGGGACAGGGGAAGCAATCAGCCCCAGCATTTT

clone_size: -
v_call: TRBV9
d_call: TRBD2
j_call: TRBJ2-1
cdr3_aa: CASSPSGRVDNEQFF
cdr3_nt: TGTGCCAGCAGCCCTAGCGGGAGAGTCGACAATGAGCAGTTCTTC

clone_size: few
v_call: TRBV5-1
d_call: -
j_call: TRBJ2-5
cdr3_aa: CASSPHRGSKETQYF
cdr3_nt: TGCGCCAGCAGCCCCCATAGGGGCAGTAAAGAGACCCAGTACTTC

clone_size: -
v_call: TRBV7-9
d_call: -
j_call: TRBJ1-2
cdr3_aa: CASSLGWQGGGYTF
cdr3_nt: TGTGCCAGCAGCTTAGGATGGCAGGGCGGTGGCTACACCTTC

clone_size: -
v_call: TRBV29-1
d_call: -
j_call: TRBJ1-3
cdr3_aa: CSVGTGDTIYF
cdr3_nt: TGCAGCGTTGGTACCGGGGACACCATATATTTT

clone_size: -
v_call: TRBV29-1
d_call: TRBD1
j_call: TRBJ2-7
cdr3_aa: CSVENGQGGSDEQYF
cdr3_nt: TGCAGCGTTGAAAATGGACAGGGTGGTAGCGACGAGCAGTACTTC

clone_size: -
v_call: TRBV21-1
d_call: -
j_call: TRBJ2-1
cdr3_aa: CASSRLAGGPNNEQFF
cdr3_nt: TGTGCCAGCAGCAGGTTAGCGGGAGGCCCTAACAATGAGCAGTTCTTC

clone_size: -
v_call: TRBV6-5
d_call: TRBD2
j_call: TRBJ2-1
cdr3_aa: CASSWTSGRYNEQFF
cdr3_nt: TGTGCCAGCAGTTGGACTAGCGGACGATACAATGAGCAGTTCTTC

clone_size: -
v_call: TRBV4-2
d_call: -
j_call: TRBJ2-5
cdr3_aa: CASSQEKRDGDEQEWTQYF
cdr3_nt: TGTGCCAGCAGCCAAGAGAAAAGAGACGGAGACGAACAAGAGTGGACCCAGTACTTC

clone_size: -
v_call: TRBV15
d_call: -
j_call: TRBJ2-5
cdr3_aa: CATSRARQVQEETQYF
cdr3_nt: TGTGCCACCAGCAGAGCCCGACAGGTCCAAGAGGAGACCCAGTACTTC

clone_size: -
v_call: TRBV15
d_call: -
j_call: TRBJ1-4
cdr3_aa: CATSRVTPATNEKLFF
cdr3_nt: TGTGCCACCAGCAGAGTGACTCCTGCAACTAATGAAAAACTGTTTTTT

clone_size: -
v_call: TRBV29-1
d_call: -
j_call: TRBJ1-1
cdr3_aa: CSVGGPKQGMSTEAFF
cdr3_nt: TGCAGCGTTGGGGGACCCAAACAGGGTATGAGCACTGAAGCTTTCTTT

clone_size: -
v_call: TRBV2
d_call: -
j_call: TRBJ1-2
cdr3_aa: CASTLSEGSRGYTF
cdr3_nt: TGTGCCAGCACCCTTAGCGAGGGAAGTCGTGGCTACACCTTC

clone_size: -
v_call: TRBV5-1
d_call: TRBD1
j_call: TRBJ2-2
cdr3_aa: CASSLGQGATGELFF
cdr3_nt: TGCGCCAGCAGCCTGGGACAGGGGGCAACCGGGGAGCTGTTTTTT

clone_size: -
v_call: TRBV3-1/TRBV3-2
d_call: -
j_call: TRBJ1-1
cdr3_aa: CASSLPQGNTEAFF
cdr3_nt: TGTGCCAGCAGCCTTCCACAGGGAAACACTGAAGCTTTCTTT

clone_size: -
v_call: TRBV1
d_call: -
j_call: TRBJ1-5
cdr3_aa: CTSSQHTSHYNQPQHF
cdr3_nt: TGCACCAGCAGCCAGCACACGTCTCACTACAATCAGCCCCAGCATTTT

clone_size: -
v_call: TRBV10-2
d_call: -
j_call: TRBJ2-7
cdr3_aa: CASRGQSNYEQYF
cdr3_nt: TGCGCCAGCAGAGGACAGTCCAACTACGAGCAGTACTTC

clone_size: -
v_call: TRBV5-1
d_call: -
j_call: TRBJ2-7
cdr3_aa: CASSFGTGLSYEQYF
cdr3_nt: TGCGCCAGCAGCTTTGGTACAGGCCTCTCCTACGAGCAGTACTTC

clone_size: -
v_call: TRBV7-9
d_call: TRBD1
j_call: TRBJ1-4
cdr3_aa: CASSIRGTAVPGKLFF
cdr3_nt: TGTGCCAGCAGCATTAGAGGGACAGCTGTTCCCGGGAAACTGTTTTTT

clone_size: -
v_call: TRBV29-1
d_call: TRBD2
j_call: TRBJ2-1
cdr3_aa: CSVEAASGAYNEQFF
cdr3_nt: TGCAGCGTTGAAGCGGCTAGCGGAGCTTACAATGAGCAGTTCTTC

clone_size: -
v_call: TRBV24-1
d_call: -
j_call: TRBJ2-5
cdr3_aa: CATSDNRRDSETQYF
cdr3_nt: TGTGCCACCAGTGATAACCGCAGGGATTCAGAGACCCAGTACTTC

clone_size: -
v_call: TRBV5-4
d_call: -
j_call: TRBJ1-4
cdr3_aa: CASSIGGNVNEKLFF
cdr3_nt: TGTGCCAGCAGCATCGGGGGGAACGTTAATGAAAAACTGTTTTTT